The rows below give T cell receptor beta chains drawn from one sample of a study of blood T cell repertoires in COVID-19. Using immunoSEQ multiplex PCR, the repertoire was profiled, and TCRdb retains in-frame clones only, with some absent. The sample yields over 200,000 clones, approximately 90% seen once. Sequenced sample: peripheral blood. The receptors originated from a man in his 60s with COVID-19, enrolled during active disease. CDR3s include the opening cysteine and the closing phenylalanine or tryptophan. A D gene is named only where the DNA matches it firmly. Only some rows state a clone size, as once, few, many or a class for expanded clones.

j_gene: TRBJ2-1
d_gene: -
abundance: -
v_gene: TRBV12-3/TRBV12-4
CDR3aa: CASTNYNEQFF
CDR3nt: TGTGCCAGCACTAATTACAATGAGCAGTTCTTC

j_gene: TRBJ2-1
d_gene: TRBD2
abundance: -
v_gene: TRBV4-1
CDR3aa: CASRTGLAGSNEQFF
CDR3nt: TGCGCCAGCAGAACTGGGCTAGCGGGAAGTAATGAGCAGTTCTTC

j_gene: TRBJ1-2
d_gene: -
abundance: -
v_gene: TRBV24-1
CDR3aa: CATSGAGQDYGYTF
CDR3nt: TGTGCCACCAGTGGGGCAGGGCAAGACTATGGCTACACCTTC

j_gene: TRBJ2-7
d_gene: -
abundance: -
v_gene: TRBV28
CDR3aa: CASSPLASSEQYF
CDR3nt: TGTGCCAGCAGTCCACTCGCTAGCTCCGAGCAGTACTTC

j_gene: TRBJ2-2
d_gene: -
abundance: -
v_gene: TRBV15
CDR3aa: CATSRDPGYTGELFF
CDR3nt: TGTGCCACCAGCAGAGATCCAGGGTACACCGGGGAGCTGTTTTTT

j_gene: TRBJ1-3
d_gene: -
abundance: -
v_gene: TRBV11-2
CDR3aa: CASSSPGQRARGNTIYF
CDR3nt: TGTGCCAGCAGCTCTCCGGGACAACGGGCGAGGGGAAACACCATATATTTT

j_gene: TRBJ1-6
d_gene: TRBD1
abundance: -
v_gene: TRBV27
CDR3aa: CASSLRQGSYNSPLHF
CDR3nt: TGTGCCAGCAGTCTCCGACAGGGCTCCTATAATTCACCCCTCCACTTT

j_gene: TRBJ1-5
d_gene: -
abundance: once
v_gene: TRBV5-4
CDR3aa: CASRPTEQPQHF
CDR3nt: TGTGCCAGCAGGCCAACAGAACAGCCCCAGCATTTT

j_gene: TRBJ1-1
d_gene: -
abundance: once
v_gene: TRBV18
CDR3aa: CASSPARERPNTEAFF
CDR3nt: TGTGCCAGCTCACCCGCCCGCGAGAGGCCGAACACTGAAGCTTTCTTT

j_gene: TRBJ2-1
d_gene: TRBD2
abundance: -
v_gene: TRBV15
CDR3aa: CATSRDAGTSSVDEQFF
CDR3nt: TGTGCCACCAGCAGAGATGCCGGGACTAGTAGTGTCGATGAGCAGTTCTTC

j_gene: TRBJ2-1
d_gene: TRBD1
abundance: -
v_gene: TRBV5-1
CDR3aa: CASSPRTGGYEQFF
CDR3nt: TGCGCCAGCAGCCCGAGGACAGGGGGCTATGAGCAGTTCTTC

j_gene: TRBJ2-5
d_gene: TRBD2
abundance: -
v_gene: TRBV6-2/TRBV6-3
CDR3aa: CASSKTSGGQETQYF
CDR3nt: TGTGCCAGCAGTAAGACTAGCGGGGGCCAAGAGACCCAGTACTTC

j_gene: TRBJ2-1
d_gene: TRBD1
abundance: -
v_gene: TRBV18
CDR3aa: CASSQQGQGHPSSYNEQFF
CDR3nt: TGTGCCAGCTCCCAACAGGGGCAGGGCCATCCAAGCTCCTACAATGAGCAGTTCTTC

j_gene: TRBJ1-1
d_gene: -
abundance: -
v_gene: TRBV6-5
CDR3aa: CASRQGQARGTEAFF
CDR3nt: TGTGCCAGCAGGCAAGGACAAGCGCGGGGCACTGAAGCTTTCTTT

j_gene: TRBJ1-1
d_gene: -
abundance: -
v_gene: TRBV28
CDR3aa: CASSPPGGGNTEAFF
CDR3nt: TGTGCCAGCAGTCCCCCCGGAGGAGGGAACACTGAAGCTTTCTTT

j_gene: TRBJ2-3
d_gene: TRBD1
abundance: -
v_gene: TRBV7-9
CDR3aa: CASRQQGARTDTQYF
CDR3nt: TGTGCCAGCAGGCAACAGGGGGCGCGCACAGATACGCAGTATTTT